The rows below give T cell receptor beta chains drawn from one sample of a study of identical twins' blood T cells. From the 5' RACE reads, TCRdb called clonotypes with MiXCR, one entry per CDR3 protein. This sample yields hundreds of thousands of distinct CDR3 sequences, of which roughly 31% are seen a single time; 6% to 7% belongs to the top ten. The source material was PBMCs. The receptors derive from a woman aged 18-49 years in good health. Both conserved end residues are part of each CDR3.

J: TRBJ1-3
V: TRBV15
CDR3: CATSFTDLGNTIYF

J: TRBJ2-7
V: TRBV10-3
CDR3: CAIRGVSFYEQYF

J: TRBJ1-5
V: TRBV7-2
CDR3: CASRTVGGNQPQHF

J: TRBJ1-4
V: TRBV7-9
CDR3: CASSLEASTNEKLFF

J: TRBJ2-1
V: TRBV20-1
CDR3: CSARVTDRGGNEQFF

J: TRBJ1-1
V: TRBV20-1
CDR3: CSARETGAEAFF

J: TRBJ1-1
V: TRBV20-1
CDR3: CSARDNGLGTEAFF

J: TRBJ2-1
V: TRBV11-2
CDR3: CVSSLGAGVFQFF

J: TRBJ2-1
V: TRBV20-1
CDR3: CSAKGPHSYNEQFF

J: TRBJ2-3
V: TRBV2
CDR3: CASRTSGGSADTQYF

J: TRBJ1-2
V: TRBV20-1
CDR3: CSAPDRRPYGYTF

J: TRBJ2-3
V: TRBV29-1
CDR3: CSGSGAADTQYF

J: TRBJ1-5
V: TRBV20-1
CDR3: CSAPRSPNQPQHF